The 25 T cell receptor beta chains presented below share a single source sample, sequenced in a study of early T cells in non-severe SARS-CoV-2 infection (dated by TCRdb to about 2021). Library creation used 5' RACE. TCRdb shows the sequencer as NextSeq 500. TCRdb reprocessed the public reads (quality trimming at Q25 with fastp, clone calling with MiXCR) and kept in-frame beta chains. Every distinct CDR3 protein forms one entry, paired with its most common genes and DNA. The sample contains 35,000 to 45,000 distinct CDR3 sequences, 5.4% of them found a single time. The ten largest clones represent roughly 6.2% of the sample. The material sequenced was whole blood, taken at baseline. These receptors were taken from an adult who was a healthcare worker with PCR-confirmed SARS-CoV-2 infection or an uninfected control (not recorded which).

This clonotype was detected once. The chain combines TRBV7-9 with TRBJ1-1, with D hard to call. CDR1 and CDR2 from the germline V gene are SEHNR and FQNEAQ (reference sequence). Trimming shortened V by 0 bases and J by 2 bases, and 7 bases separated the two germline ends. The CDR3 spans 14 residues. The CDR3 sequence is CASSLARLNTEAFF. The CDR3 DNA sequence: TGTGCCAGCAGCTTAGCCAGACTAAACACTGAAGCTTTCTTT.

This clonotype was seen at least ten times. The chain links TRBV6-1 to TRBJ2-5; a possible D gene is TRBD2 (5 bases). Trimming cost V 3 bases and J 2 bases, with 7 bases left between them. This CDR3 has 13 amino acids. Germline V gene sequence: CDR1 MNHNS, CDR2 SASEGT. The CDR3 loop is CASSEEEQETQYF. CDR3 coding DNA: TGTGCCAGCAGTGAGGAGGAACAAGAGACCCAGTACTTC.

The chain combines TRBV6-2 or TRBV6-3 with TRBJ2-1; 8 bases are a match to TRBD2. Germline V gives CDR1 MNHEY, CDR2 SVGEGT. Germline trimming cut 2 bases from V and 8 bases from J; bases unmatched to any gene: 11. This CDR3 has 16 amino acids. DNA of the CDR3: TGTGCCAGCAGTTACACCTTGAGCGGGAGAAACGATGAGCAGTTCTTC. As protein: CASSYTLSGRNDEQFF.

The CDR3 is CASSLVASAYNEQFF. In DNA, the CDR3 is TGTGCCAGCAGCTTAGTGGCTAGCGCCTACAATGAGCAGTTCTTC. The chain combines TRBV7-9 with TRBJ2-1; perhaps TRBD2 as D (6 bases). The CDR3 spans 15 residues. Deletions cut 1 base from V and 2 bases from J, with 9 bases between. Germline V gene data show CDR1 as SEHNR and CDR2 as FQNEAQ (reference sequence).

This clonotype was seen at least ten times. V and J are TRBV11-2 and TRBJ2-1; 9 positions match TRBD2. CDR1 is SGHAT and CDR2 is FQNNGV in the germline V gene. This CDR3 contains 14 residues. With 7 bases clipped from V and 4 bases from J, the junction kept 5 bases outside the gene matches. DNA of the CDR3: TGTGCCAGCACCAGTAGCGGGAGTTACAATGAGCAGTTCTTC. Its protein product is CASTSSGSYNEQFF.

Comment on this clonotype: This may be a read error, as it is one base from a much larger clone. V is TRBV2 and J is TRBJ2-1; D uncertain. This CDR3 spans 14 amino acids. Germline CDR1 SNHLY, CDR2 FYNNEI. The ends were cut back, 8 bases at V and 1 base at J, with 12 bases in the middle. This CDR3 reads CASCVVRSYNEQFF. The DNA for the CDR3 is TGTGCCAGCTGTGTAGTCCGGTCCTACAATGAGCAGTTCTTC.

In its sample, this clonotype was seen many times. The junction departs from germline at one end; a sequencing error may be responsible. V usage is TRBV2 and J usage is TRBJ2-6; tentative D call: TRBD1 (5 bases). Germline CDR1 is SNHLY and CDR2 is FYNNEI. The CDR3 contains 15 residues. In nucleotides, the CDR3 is TGTGCCAGCAGTGAAGGAGCCTCTGGGGCCAACGTCCTGATTTTC. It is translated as CASSEGASGANVLIF. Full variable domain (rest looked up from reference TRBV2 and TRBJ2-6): EPEVTQTPSHQVTQMGQEVILRCVPISNHLYFYWYRQILGQKVEFLVSFYNNEISEKSEIFDDQFSVERPDGSNFTLKIRSTKLEDSAMYFCASSEGASGANVLIFGAGSRLTVL.

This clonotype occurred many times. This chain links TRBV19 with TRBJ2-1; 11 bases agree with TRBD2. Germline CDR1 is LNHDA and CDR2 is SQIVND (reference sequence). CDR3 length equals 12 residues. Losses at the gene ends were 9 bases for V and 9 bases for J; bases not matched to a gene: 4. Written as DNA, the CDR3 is TGTGCCAGCCTAGCGGGAGGTGGTGAGCAGTTCTTC. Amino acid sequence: CASLAGGGEQFF.

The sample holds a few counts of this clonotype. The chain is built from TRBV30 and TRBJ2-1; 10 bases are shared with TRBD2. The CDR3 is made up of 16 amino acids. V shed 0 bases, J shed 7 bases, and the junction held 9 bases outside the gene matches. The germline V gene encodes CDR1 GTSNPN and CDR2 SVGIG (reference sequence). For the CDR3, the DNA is TGTGCCTGGAGTGTGAAACTAGCGGGGCTTCCGAATGAGCAGTTCTTC. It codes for CAWSVKLAGLPNEQFF.

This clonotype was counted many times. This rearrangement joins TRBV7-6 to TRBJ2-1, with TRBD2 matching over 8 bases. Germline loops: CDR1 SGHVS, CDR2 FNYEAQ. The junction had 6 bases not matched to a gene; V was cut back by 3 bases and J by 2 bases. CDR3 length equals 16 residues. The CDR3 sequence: CASSLTPGLAYNEQFF. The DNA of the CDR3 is TGTGCCAGCAGCTTGACACCGGGACTAGCCTACAATGAGCAGTTCTTC. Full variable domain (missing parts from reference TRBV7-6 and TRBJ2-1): GAGVSQSPRYKVTKRGQDVALRCDPISGHVSLYWYRQALGQGPEFLTYFNYEAQQDKSGLPNDRFSAERPEGSISTLTIQRTEQRDSAMYRCASSLTPGLAYNEQFFGPGTRLTVL.

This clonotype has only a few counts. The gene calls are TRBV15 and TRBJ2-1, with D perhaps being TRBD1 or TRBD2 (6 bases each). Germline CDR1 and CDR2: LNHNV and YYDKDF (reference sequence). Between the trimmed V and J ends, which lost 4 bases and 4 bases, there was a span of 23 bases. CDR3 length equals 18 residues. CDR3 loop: CATSTDRPRDSRYNEQFF. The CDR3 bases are TGTGCCACCAGCACCGACAGGCCCCGGGACTCCCGGTACAATGAGCAGTTCTTC.

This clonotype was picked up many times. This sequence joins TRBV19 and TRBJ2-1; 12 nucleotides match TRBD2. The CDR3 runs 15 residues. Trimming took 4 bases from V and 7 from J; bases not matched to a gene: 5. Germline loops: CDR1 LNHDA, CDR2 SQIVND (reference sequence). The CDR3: CASSTLAGGPNEQFF. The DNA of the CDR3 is TGTGCCAGTAGTACTCTAGCGGGAGGGCCGAATGAGCAGTTCTTC.

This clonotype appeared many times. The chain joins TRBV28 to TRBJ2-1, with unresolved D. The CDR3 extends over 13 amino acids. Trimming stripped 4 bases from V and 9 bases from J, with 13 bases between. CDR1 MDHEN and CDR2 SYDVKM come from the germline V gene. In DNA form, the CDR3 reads TGTGCCAGCAGTTACAGAGGTCGGCCTGAGCAGTTCTTC. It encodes CASSYRGRPEQFF.

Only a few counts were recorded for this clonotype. CDR3 in amino acids: CSVARTGDNEQFF. CDR3 nucleotides: TGCAGCGTTGCCCGGACAGGCGACAATGAGCAGTTCTTC. The rearrangement links TRBV29-1 to TRBJ2-1, with 7 bases lining up with TRBD1. The V gene's germline CDR1 is SQVTM and CDR2 ANQGSEA. The V gene end was trimmed by 4 bases and the J gene end by 5 bases; junction bases not matched to a gene: 5. The CDR3 extends over 13 amino acids.

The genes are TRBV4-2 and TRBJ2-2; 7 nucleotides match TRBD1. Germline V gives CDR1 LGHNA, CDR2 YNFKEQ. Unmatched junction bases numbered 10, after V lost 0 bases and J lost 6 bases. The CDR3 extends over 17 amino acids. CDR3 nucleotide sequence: TGTGCCAGCAGCCAAGAAAGGGGGCAGGCCGCCTCCGGGGAGCTGTTTTTT. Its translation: CASSQERGQAASGELFF.

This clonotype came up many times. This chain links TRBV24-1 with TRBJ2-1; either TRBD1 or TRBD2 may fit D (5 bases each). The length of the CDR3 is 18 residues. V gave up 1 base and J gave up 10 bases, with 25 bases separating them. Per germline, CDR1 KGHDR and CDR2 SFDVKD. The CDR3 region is CATSDLAGADAHTWEQFF. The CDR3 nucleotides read TGTGCCACCAGTGATTTAGCCGGGGCAGACGCACATACCTGGGAGCAGTTCTTC.

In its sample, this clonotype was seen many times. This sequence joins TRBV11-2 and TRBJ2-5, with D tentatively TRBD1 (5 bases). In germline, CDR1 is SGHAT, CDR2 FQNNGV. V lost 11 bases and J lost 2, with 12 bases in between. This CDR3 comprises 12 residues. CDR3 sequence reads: CASAGPQETQYF. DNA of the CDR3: TGTGCCTCGGCAGGGCCTCAAGAGACCCAGTACTTC.

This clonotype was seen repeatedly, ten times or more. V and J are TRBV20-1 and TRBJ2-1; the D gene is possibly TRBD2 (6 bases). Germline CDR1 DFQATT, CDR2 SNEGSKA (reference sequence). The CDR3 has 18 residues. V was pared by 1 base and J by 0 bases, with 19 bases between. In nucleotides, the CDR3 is TGCAGTGCTAGAGGAGCCTTGGGACTTCAAAGCTCCTACAATGAGCAGTTCTTC. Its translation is CSARGALGLQSSYNEQFF.

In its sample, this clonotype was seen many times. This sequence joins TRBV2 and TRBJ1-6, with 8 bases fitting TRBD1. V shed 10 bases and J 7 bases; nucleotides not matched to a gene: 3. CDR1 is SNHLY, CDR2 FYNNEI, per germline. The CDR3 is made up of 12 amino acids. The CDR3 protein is CATWTGNSPLHF. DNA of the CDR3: TGTGCCACCTGGACAGGGAATTCACCCCTCCACTTT.

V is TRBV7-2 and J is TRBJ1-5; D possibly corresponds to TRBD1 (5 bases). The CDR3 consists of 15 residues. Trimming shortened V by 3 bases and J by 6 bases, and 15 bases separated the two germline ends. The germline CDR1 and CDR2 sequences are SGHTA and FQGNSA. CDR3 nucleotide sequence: TGTGCCAGCAGCTTGGAATCAGGGAGAGGTCAGCCCCAGCATTTT. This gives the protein CASSLESGRGQPQHF.

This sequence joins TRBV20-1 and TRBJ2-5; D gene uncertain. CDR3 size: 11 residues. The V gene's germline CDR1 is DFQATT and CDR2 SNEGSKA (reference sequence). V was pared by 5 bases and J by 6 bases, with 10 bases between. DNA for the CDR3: TGCAGTGCTGACCTGGCCCAGACCCAGTACTTC. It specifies CSADLAQTQYF.

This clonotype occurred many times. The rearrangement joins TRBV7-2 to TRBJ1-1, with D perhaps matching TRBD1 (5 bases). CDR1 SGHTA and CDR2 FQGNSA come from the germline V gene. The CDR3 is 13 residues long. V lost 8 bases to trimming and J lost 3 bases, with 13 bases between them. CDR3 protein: CASSRQGDTEAFF. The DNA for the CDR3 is TGTGCCAGCTCACGACAAGGGGACACTGAAGCTTTCTTT.

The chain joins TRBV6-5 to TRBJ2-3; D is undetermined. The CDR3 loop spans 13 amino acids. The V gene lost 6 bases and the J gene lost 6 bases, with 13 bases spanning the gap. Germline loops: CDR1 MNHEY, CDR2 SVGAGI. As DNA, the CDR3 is TGTGCCAGCAGCCCAACATTGAAGGATACGCAGTATTTT. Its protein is CASSPTLKDTQYF.

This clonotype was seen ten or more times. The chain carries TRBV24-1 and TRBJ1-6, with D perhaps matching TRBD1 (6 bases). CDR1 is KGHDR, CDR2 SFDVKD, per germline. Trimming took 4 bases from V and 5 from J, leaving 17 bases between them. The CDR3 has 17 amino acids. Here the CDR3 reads CATSDRDTRPDNSPLHF. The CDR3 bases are TGTGCCACCAGTGACCGGGACACCCGACCAGATAATTCACCCCTCCACTTT.

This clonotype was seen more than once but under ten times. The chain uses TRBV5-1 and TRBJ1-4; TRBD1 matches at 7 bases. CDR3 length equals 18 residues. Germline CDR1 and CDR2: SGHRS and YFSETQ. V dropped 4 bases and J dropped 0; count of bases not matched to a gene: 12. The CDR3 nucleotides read TGCGCCAGCAGCCCGTCGTTGACAGGGTTCGCAACTAATGAAAAACTGTTTTTT. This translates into CASSPSLTGFATNEKLFF.